The sequence of this T cell receptor (beta chain) was determined in a study of cytomegalovirus exposure and HLA in healthy donors. Study at large: An earlier analysis found fewer than 140 million unique TCR beta sequences from approximately 200 million T cells. Findings and limits, study-wide: There were a few CMV-associated chains whose specificity for CMV antigens was confirmed in vitro. Cytomegalovirus association was listed for about 160 TCR beta chains.

It was with 60 Vbeta and 13 Jbeta primers that the PCR ran. Sequenced by immunoSEQ multiplex PCR; TCRdb stores in-frame clones only, minus some. The sample holds over 100,000 clones; roughly 9.6% are singletons and the top ten take 6.5% to 8.5%. Note on this clone: Its antigen remains unknown.

J lost 1 base, V lost 4 bases, and 3 bases had no gene match. Per germline, CDR1 SGDLS and CDR2 YYNGEE. The CDR3 loop spans 14 amino acids. Sequencing used PBMCs. The sequence came from a woman aged 40 to 55 in good health and CMV-seropositive. The chain joins TRBV9 to TRBJ1-1; 8 nucleotides line up with TRBD1. The CDR3 reads CASSKTGANTEAFF. The CDR3 region has the DNA TGTGCCAGCAGCAAGACAGGGGCGAACACTGAAGCTTTCTTT.